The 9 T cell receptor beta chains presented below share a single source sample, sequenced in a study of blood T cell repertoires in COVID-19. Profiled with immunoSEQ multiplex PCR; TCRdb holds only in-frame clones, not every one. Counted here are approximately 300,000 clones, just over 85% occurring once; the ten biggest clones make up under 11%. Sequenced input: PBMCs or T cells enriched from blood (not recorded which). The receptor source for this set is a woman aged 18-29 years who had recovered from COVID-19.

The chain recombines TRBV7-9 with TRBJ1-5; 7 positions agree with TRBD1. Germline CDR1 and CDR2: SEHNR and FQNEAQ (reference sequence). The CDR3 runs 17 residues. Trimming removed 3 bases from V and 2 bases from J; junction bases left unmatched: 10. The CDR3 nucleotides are TGTGCCAGCAGCTTGGGACAGCCGTTCTTGGGCAATCAGCCCCAGCATTTT. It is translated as CASSLGQPFLGNQPQHF.

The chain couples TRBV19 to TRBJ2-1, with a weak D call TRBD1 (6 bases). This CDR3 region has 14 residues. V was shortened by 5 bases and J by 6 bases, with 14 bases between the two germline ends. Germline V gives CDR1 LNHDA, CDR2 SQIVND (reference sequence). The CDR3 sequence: CASSQLGTSNEQFF. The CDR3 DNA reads TGTGCCAGTAGTCAACTTGGGACATCCAATGAGCAGTTCTTC. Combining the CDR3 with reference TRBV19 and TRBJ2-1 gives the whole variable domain DGGITQSPKYLFRKEGQNVTLSCEQNLNHDAMYWYRQDPGQGLRLIYYSQIVNDFQKGDIAEGYSVSREKKESFPLTVTSAQKNPTAFYLCASSQLGTSNEQFFGPGTRLTVL.

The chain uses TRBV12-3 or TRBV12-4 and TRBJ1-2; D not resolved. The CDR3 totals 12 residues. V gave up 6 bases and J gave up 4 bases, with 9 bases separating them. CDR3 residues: CASSELGYGYTF. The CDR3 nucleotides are TGTGCCAGCAGCGAGCTAGGCTATGGCTACACCTTC.

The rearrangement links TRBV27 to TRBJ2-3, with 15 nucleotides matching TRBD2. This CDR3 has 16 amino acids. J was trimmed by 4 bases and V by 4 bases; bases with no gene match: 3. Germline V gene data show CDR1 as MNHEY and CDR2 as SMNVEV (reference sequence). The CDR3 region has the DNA TGTGCCAGCAGTTGGACTAGCGGGGGGGCGGCAGATACGCAGTATTTT. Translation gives CASSWTSGGAADTQYF.

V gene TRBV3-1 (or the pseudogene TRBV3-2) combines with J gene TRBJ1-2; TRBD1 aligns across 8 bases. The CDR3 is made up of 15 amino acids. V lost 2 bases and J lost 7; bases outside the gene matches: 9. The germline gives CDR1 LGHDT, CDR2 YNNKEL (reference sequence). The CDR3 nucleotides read TGTGCCAGCAGCCAAAGAATGGGACAGGCAGCTGGCTACACCTTC. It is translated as CASSQRMGQAAGYTF.

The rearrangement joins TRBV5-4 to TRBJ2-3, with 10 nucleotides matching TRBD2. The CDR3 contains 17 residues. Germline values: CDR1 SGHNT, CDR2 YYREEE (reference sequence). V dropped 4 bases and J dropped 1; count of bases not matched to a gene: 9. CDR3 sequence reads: CASSRFGGTSGTDTQYF. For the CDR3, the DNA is TGTGCCAGCAGCCGATTTGGGGGGACTAGCGGCACAGATACGCAGTATTTT.

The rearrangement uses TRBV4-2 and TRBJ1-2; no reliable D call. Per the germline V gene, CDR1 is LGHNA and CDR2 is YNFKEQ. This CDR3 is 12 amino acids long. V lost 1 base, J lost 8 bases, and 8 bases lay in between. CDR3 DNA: TGTGCCAGCAGCCAAGCCGCCGAGGGCTACACCTTC. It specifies CASSQAAEGYTF.

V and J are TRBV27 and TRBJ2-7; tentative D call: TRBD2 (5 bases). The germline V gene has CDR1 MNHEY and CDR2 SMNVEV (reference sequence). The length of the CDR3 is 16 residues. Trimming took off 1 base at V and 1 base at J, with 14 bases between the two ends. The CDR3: CASSLFGGLISYEQYF. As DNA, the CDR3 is TGTGCCAGCAGTTTATTTGGCGGACTTATATCCTACGAGCAGTACTTC.

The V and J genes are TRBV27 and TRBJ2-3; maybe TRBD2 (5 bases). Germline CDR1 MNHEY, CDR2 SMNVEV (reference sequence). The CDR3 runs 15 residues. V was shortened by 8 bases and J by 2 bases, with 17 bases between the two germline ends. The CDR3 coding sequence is TGTGCCAGCCGCCTCGAGCGGTACAACACAGATACGCAGTATTTT. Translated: CASRLERYNTDTQYF.